This T cell receptor (beta chain) is drawn from a study of blood T cell repertoires in COVID-19. At the level of the study: COVID-19 samples from acute and convalescent phases originated in the United States, Italy and Spain. From T cells, B-cell-depleted T cells, or PBMCs came the material, which was cDNA or gDNA.

The trim removed 1 base at V and 6 bases at J, leaving 14 bases unmatched. Germline loops: CDR1 LNHDA, CDR2 SQIVND (reference sequence). This CDR3 has 18 residues. Under the authors' procedure: Quantification of nucleated cells was approximated via reference gene primer amplification. Repertoires were generated with immunoSEQ multiplex PCR, while TCRdb's copy carries only in-frame clones and drops some. The V and J calls and clone size are taken from that table; D and trimming were inferred from the DNA. The sample shows about 190,000 clones, around 83% of them seen only once. This receptor was taken from a middle-aged woman with acute or convalescent COVID-19. The sample taken for sequencing was peripheral blood. The chain is built from TRBV19 and TRBJ2-1; 8 nucleotides line up with TRBD2. Here the CDR3 reads CASSIGGGGRSRGNEQFF. The CDR3 bases are TGTGCCAGTAGTATAGGGGGCGGCGGGAGGTCAAGAGGCAATGAGCAGTTCTTC.